This T cell receptor beta chain is drawn from a study of shared clonotypes between healthy human individuals. Study as a whole: The study enrolled a couple of women and three men aged 18 to 49. Study outcomes and limitations: Non-shared clonotypes showed lower generation probabilities than clonotypes common to all four donors.

The CDR3 runs 16 residues. Germline V gives CDR1 MNHEY, CDR2 SMNVEV (reference sequence). V was pared by 7 bases and J by 1 base, with 19 bases between. Regarding this clone: Antigen specificity is unknown.

The data were produced by immunoSEQ multiplex PCR, yet TCRdb's version contains in-frame clones alone and is incomplete. This sample has 850,000 to 1,200,000 clones, with about 75% found just once. Donors were Caucasian adults residing in Nashville, Tennessee, USA. V usage is TRBV27 and J usage is TRBJ1-1; D call uncertain. The sample was memory CD4+ T cells sorted from blood. Subset described: CD45RA-negative fraction. This TCR was recovered from a man younger than 35 in good health. In nucleotides, the CDR3 is TGTGCCAGCACTACCACCTCGGCAGGTGGGAACACTGAAGCTTTCTTT. Translated: CASTTTSAGGNTEAFF.